This TCR beta chain was retrieved from a study of OX40 agonist ivuxolimab in advanced cancers. Overall study context: A history of anti-PD-1, anti-PD-L1 or anti-CTLA-4 therapy was acceptable, and approximately 39% had some.

Comments on this clone: Its antigen is not identified.

The germline V gene has CDR1 SGHTA and CDR2 FQGNSA. V was shortened by 0 bases and J by 3 bases, with 11 bases between the two germline ends. There are 15 residues in the CDR3. Using immunoSEQ multiplex PCR, the repertoire was profiled, and TCRdb retains in-frame clones only, with some absent. The sample yields about 76,000 clones, more than 75% seen once. Study results and limitations: The antigen specificity of the peripheral T cells (those that were expanded) was not determined.

The sequence derives from an adult with an advanced solid tumor such as melanoma, head and neck, liver or kidney cancer. The rearrangement joins TRBV7-2 to TRBJ2-5; D is possibly TRBD2 (5 bases). Sequenced here: CD4+ or CD8+ T cells sorted from blood, sampled in a trial of the OX40 agonist ivuxolimab. The DNA of the CDR3 is TGTGCCAGCAGCTTAGCGGGGAGCCTTAAAGAGACCCAGTACTTC. Translation: CASSLAGSLKETQYF.